This T cell receptor beta chain was identified in a study of blood T cell repertoires in COVID-19. V gave up 3 bases and J gave up 3 bases, with 18 bases separating them. Germline V lookup: CDR1 SGDLS, CDR2 YYNGEE. The CDR3 has 16 amino acids. Clones were sequenced by immunoSEQ multiplex PCR, and TCRdb holds only the in-frame ones, with some missing. The sample comprises around 340,000 clones, roughly nine tenths of which are singletons, and approximately 4.1% rests with the top ten. Sequencing was done on a sample of peripheral blood. The rearrangement uses TRBV9 and TRBJ2-5, with D possibly being TRBD1 (6 bases). The TCR comes from a woman aged 55 to 70 with COVID-19, enrolled during active disease. Here the CDR3 DNA reads TGTGCCAGCAGCGCTAGGGGACATTTTCGGGAAGAGACCCAGTACTTC. Translation gives CASSARGHFREETQYF.